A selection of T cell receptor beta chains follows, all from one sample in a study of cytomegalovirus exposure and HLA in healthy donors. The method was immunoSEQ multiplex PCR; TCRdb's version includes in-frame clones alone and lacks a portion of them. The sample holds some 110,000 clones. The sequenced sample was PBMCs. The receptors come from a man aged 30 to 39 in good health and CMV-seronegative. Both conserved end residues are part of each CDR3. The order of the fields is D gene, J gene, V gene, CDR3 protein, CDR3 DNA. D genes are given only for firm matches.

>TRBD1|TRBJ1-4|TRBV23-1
CASSQPGQGREKLFF
TGCGCCAGCAGTCAACCGGGACAGGGCCGAGAAAAACTGTTTTTT
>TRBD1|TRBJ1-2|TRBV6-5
CASSYGSAGGYGYTF
TGTGCCAGCAGTTACGGGTCCGCAGGGGGCTATGGCTACACCTTC
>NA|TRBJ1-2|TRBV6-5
CASSYRWGQGSYGYTF
TGTGCCAGCAGTTACCGGTGGGGCCAGGGGAGTTATGGCTACACCTTC
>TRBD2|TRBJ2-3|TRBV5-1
CASSFGSGGTDTQYF
TGCGCCAGCAGCTTCGGGAGCGGGGGGACAGATACGCAGTATTTT
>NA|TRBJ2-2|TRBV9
CASSVAPLGSTNTGELFF
TGTGCCAGCAGCGTAGCCCCCCTCGGGAGTACCAACACCGGGGAGCTGTTTTTT
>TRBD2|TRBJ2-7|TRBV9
CASSVAALAGGHEQYF
TGTGCCAGCAGCGTAGCGGCTCTAGCGGGGGGTCACGAGCAGTACTTC
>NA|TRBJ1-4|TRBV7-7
CASRAQGSEKLFF
TGTGCCAGCAGGGCACAGGGCTCTGAAAAACTGTTTTTT
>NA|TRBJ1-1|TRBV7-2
CASSLQGLNTEAFF
TGTGCCAGCAGCTTACAGGGGCTAAACACTGAAGCTTTCTTT
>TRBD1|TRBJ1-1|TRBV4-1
CASSQDGRTGTPNTEAFF
TGCGCCAGCAGCCAAGATGGAAGGACAGGGACTCCGAACACTGAAGCTTTCTTT
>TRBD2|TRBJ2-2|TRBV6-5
CASLVERGAGELFF
TGTGCCAGCTTAGTCGAGCGGGGGGCCGGGGAGCTGTTTTTT
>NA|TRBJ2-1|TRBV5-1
CASSSNSGVYNEQFF
TGCGCCAGCAGCTCGAATTCCGGGGTTTACAATGAGCAGTTCTTC
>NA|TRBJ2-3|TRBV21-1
CASSIGASHGTDTQYF
TGTGCCAGCAGCATAGGAGCCTCTCATGGCACAGATACGCAGTATTTT
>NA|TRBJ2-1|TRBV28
CASSYRLGPGRGEQFF
TGTGCCAGCAGTTACCGACTAGGCCCAGGGCGGGGTGAGCAGTTCTTC
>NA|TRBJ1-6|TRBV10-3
CATFSGNSPLHF
TGTGCCACTTTCAGTGGTAATTCACCCCTCCACTTT
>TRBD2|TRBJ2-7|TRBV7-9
CASSFSAGVGQYF
TGTGCCAGCAGCTTTAGCGCGGGGGTTGGGCAGTACTTC
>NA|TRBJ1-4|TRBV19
CASSIVLKGGEKLFF
TGTGCCAGTAGTATAGTCCTCAAAGGAGGTGAAAAACTGTTTTTT
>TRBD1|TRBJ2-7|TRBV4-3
CASSQDLGQGYEQYF
TGCGCCAGCAGCCAAGATCTGGGACAGGGCTACGAGCAGTACTTC
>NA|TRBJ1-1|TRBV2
CASSEPLFEAFF
TGTGCCAGCAGTGAACCTCTCTTTGAAGCTTTCTTT
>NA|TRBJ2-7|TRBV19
CASSMQDSFSYEQYF
TGTGCCAGTAGTATGCAGGATTCGTTCTCCTACGAGCAGTACTTC
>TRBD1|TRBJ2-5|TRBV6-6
CTSSGTGRETQYF
TGTACCAGCAGTGGGACAGGGAGGGAGACCCAGTACTTC
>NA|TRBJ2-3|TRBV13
CASSRGGDTQYF
TGTGCCAGCAGCAGAGGGGGAGATACGCAGTATTTT
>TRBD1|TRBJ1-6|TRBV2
CASSVTGTLHF
TGTGCCAGCAGTGTGACAGGGACCCTCCACTTT
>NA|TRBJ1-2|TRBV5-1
CASSLTGTTYGYTF
TGCGCCAGCAGCTTGACCGGGACTACTTATGGCTACACCTTC
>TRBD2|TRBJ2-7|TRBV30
CAWAWGGEQYF
TGTGCCTGGGCGTGGGGGGGCGAGCAGTACTTC
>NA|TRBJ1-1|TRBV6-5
CASNRAENTEAFF
TGTGCCAGCAATCGAGCGGAGAACACTGAAGCTTTCTTT
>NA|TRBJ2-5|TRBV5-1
CASSPGATAQETQYF
TGCGCCAGCAGCCCTGGGGCGACAGCACAAGAGACCCAGTACTTC
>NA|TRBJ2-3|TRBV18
CASSPGTDTQYF
TGTGCCAGCTCACCCGGCACAGATACGCAGTATTTT
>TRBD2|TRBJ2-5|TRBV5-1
CASSSRAGEGETQYF
TGCGCCAGCAGCTCCCGAGCGGGGGAGGGCGAGACCCAGTACTTC
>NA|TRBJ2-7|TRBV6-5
CASSYRPDSYEQYF
TGTGCCAGCAGCTATCGCCCGGACAGTTACGAGCAGTACTTC
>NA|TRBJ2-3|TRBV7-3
CASSLGSSPTDTQYF
TGTGCCAGCAGCCTGGGGAGTAGTCCTACAGATACGCAGTATTTT
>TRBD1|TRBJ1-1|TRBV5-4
CASSLGGQGFPQPAEAFF
TGTGCCAGCAGCTTGGGGGGACAGGGATTCCCTCAACCCGCTGAAGCTTTCTTT
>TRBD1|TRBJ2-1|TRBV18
CASSPRGGRVDEQFF
TGTGCCAGCTCACCCCGAGGGGGCAGGGTGGATGAGCAGTTCTTC
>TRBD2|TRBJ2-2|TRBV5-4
CASSLGGLAGGRAGELFF
TGTGCCAGCAGCTTGGGGGGACTAGCGGGGGGCCGGGCCGGGGAGCTGTTTTTT
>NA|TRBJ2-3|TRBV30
CAWRSEFRGDTQYF
TGTGCCTGGAGATCGGAGTTCAGGGGTGATACGCAGTATTTT
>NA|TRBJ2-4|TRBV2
CASRPTGWRNIQYF
TGTGCCAGCAGGCCAACAGGGTGGAGAAACATTCAGTACTTC
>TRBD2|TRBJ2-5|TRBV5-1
CASSAGDSTEETQYF
TGCGCCAGCAGCGCGGGGGACTCCACGGAGGAGACCCAGTACTTC
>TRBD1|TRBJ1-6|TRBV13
CASSLEGQGTPLHF
TGTGCCAGCAGCTTAGAGGGACAGGGGACACCCCTCCACTTT
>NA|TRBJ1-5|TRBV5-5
CASSLGDYSNQPQHF
TGTGCCAGCAGCTTGGGAGATTATAGCAATCAGCCCCAGCATTTT
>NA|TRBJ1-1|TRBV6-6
CASSFYRAFF
TGTGCCAGCAGTTTTTACAGGGCTTTCTTT
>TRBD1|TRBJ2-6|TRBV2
CASSGNRGNSGANVLTF
TGTGCCAGCAGTGGTAACAGGGGTAACTCTGGGGCCAACGTCCTGACTTTC
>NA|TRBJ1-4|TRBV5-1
CASSSRGSTTNEKLFF
TGCGCCAGCAGTAGCCGGGGGTCAACAACTAATGAAAAACTGTTTTTT
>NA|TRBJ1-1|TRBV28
CASSLSVNTEAFF
TGTGCCAGCAGTTTATCAGTGAACACTGAAGCTTTCTTT
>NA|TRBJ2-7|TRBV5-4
CASSPGMDSYEQYF
TGTGCCAGCAGCCCTGGTATGGACAGCTACGAGCAGTACTTC
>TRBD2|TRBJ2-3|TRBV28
CASSLSGGATDTQYF
TGTGCCAGCAGTTTATCCGGGGGGGCAACAGATACGCAGTATTTT
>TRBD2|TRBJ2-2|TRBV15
CATSRGLADPTGELFF
TGTGCCACCAGCAGGGGACTAGCGGACCCCACCGGGGAGCTGTTTTTT
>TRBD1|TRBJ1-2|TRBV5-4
CASSLGWTGSNYGYTF
TGTGCCAGCAGCTTGGGGTGGACAGGGTCTAACTATGGCTACACCTTC
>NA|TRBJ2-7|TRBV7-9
CASSSGLDHYEQYF
TGTGCCAGCAGCTCCGGACTGGACCACTACGAGCAGTACTTC
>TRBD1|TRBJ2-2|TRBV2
CASSETRDSGTGELFF
TGTGCCAGCAGTGAAACCCGGGACAGCGGAACCGGGGAGCTGTTTTTT
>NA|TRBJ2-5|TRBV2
CASRDSTYQETQYF
TGTGCCAGCCGGGACTCCACGTACCAAGAGACCCAGTACTTC
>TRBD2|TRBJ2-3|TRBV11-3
CASSLMGGSGPDTQYF
TGTGCCAGCAGCTTAATGGGGGGGAGTGGCCCAGATACGCAGTATTTT
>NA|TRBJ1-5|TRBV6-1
CASSEPDGTPRPQHF
TGTGCCAGCAGTGAGCCAGACGGGACTCCTCGGCCCCAGCATTTT
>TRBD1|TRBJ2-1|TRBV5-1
CASSPTTDRGSNEQFF
TGCGCCAGCAGCCCTACGACGGACAGGGGAAGCAATGAGCAGTTCTTC
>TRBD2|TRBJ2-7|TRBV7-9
CASSLESGTSRF
TGTGCCAGCAGCTTAGAGTCCGGGACTAGTCGCTTC